The clone carrying this T cell receptor beta chain was counted at least ten times. CDR3 length: 15 amino acids. The V gene end was trimmed by 5 bases and the J gene end by 3 bases; junction bases not matched to a gene: 7. The V gene's germline CDR1 is MNHEY and CDR2 SMNVEV (reference sequence). The source of the sample is a study of blood T cell repertoires in COVID-19. Assay: immunoSEQ multiplex PCR; the TCRdb copy retains only in-frame clones and omits some. The sample yields about 280,000 clones, nearly 90% seen once. The sample comprised PBMCs or T cells enriched from blood (not recorded which). This TCR was sampled from a young woman with acute COVID-19. The V and J genes are TRBV27 and TRBJ2-7; TRBD1 matches 10 bases. The CDR3 nucleotides are TGTGCCAGCAGTGCGGGGACAGGGGCTTTCTACGAGCAGTACTTC. Protein product: CASSAGTGAFYEQYF.